The clone carrying this T cell receptor (beta chain) was found once. The data belong to a study of blood T cell repertoires in COVID-19. For the study at large: Nucleic acid was either cDNA or gDNA, and it came from T cells, B-cell-depleted T cells, or PBMCs.

The CDR3 sequence is 18 residues long. V lost 0 bases to trimming and J lost 5 bases, with 20 bases between them. Germline CDR1 is SGHRS and CDR2 is YFSETQ. Using immunoSEQ multiplex PCR, the repertoire was profiled, and TCRdb retains in-frame clones only, with some absent. The repertoire consists of roughly 90,000 clones, with roughly 89% occurring once and the leading ten covering around 5%. The sample taken for sequencing was peripheral blood. The source of this sequence is a woman of 80 years or more with active COVID-19. The V gene is TRBV5-1, the J gene TRBJ1-4; perhaps TRBD1 as D (6 bases). The CDR3 DNA sequence: TGCGCCAGCAGCTTGGCCTGGCCCAGGACAGATAGAAATGAAAAACTGTTTTTT. This sequence encodes CASSLAWPRTDRNEKLFF. Filled out from reference TRBV5-1 and TRBJ1-4, the complete variable domain reads KAGVTQTPRYLIKTRGQQVTLSCSPISGHRSVSWYQQTPGQGLQFLFEYFSETQRNKGNFPGRFSGRQFSNSRSEMNVSTLELGDSALYLCASSLAWPRTDRNEKLFFGSGTQLSVL.